A single T cell receptor beta chain is shown here with its context. Its specificity is unknown. Looked up from germline, CDR1 is LNHDA and CDR2 is SQIVND (reference sequence). This CDR3 comprises 15 residues. V lost 2 bases and J lost 2; bases outside the gene matches: 5. The sample belongs to a study of cytomegalovirus exposure and HLA in healthy donors. Whole-study findings and limits: Equally common other TCR beta chains were less clonally expanded than HLA-associated ones, a later analysis found. Presence/absence analyses assumed roughly uniform sequencing depth across donors, which may not hold.

60 Vbeta and 13 Jbeta primers were used in PCR. Only in-frame clones appear in the TCRdb table, and some are missing; sequencing was by immunoSEQ multiplex PCR. The profile shows approximately 140,000 clones, roughly 79% of them singletons. The rearrangement uses TRBV19 and TRBJ2-7, with 8 bases fitting TRBD1. Material: PBMCs. The receptor's source is a woman in her forties in good health and CMV-seropositive. The CDR3 DNA reads as TGTGCCAGTAGTATAAGGACAGGGAGCACCTACGAGCAGTACTTC. It specifies CASSIRTGSTYEQYF.